Listed here are 25 T cell receptor beta chains from one sample, sequenced in a study of blood T cells in healthy people across ages. Then a second PCR, running roughly 7 to 11 cycles, was carried out with a sample-barcoded 5' primer and a J-beta primer mix. TCRdb re-derived calls from the 5' RACE reads in MiXCR, one entry per CDR3 protein. The sample consists of over a million distinct CDR3 sequences, around 59% of them appearing once. The material sequenced was blood. The receptors derive from a man aged 18 to 35 in good health.

The gene calls are TRBV12-3 or TRBV12-4 and TRBJ2-4; D is undetermined. Trimming left V 3 bases short and J 8 bases short, with 8 bases between. The CDR3 contains 12 residues. As DNA, the CDR3 is TGTGCCAGCAGTTTCGAGTCGTACATTCAGTACTTC. Amino acid sequence: CASSFESYIQYF.

This clonotype was found a few times. This chain uses TRBV4-1 with TRBJ1-2, with D unresolved. V was cut by 1 base and J by 4 bases, with 10 bases left in between. The germline V gene has CDR1 MGHRA and CDR2 YSYEKL. This CDR3 has 14 residues. The CDR3 region is CASSQVSRSYGYTF. The CDR3 DNA is TGCGCCAGCAGCCAAGTGAGCAGGAGCTATGGCTACACCTTC.

The CDR3 spells CASRLVQGTDTQYF. The CDR3 DNA reads TGTGCCAGCCGCCTAGTCCAGGGTACAGATACGCAGTATTTT. The chain links TRBV11-2 to TRBJ2-3; tentatively, D is TRBD1 (5 bases). This CDR3 region has 14 residues. With 8 bases removed from V and 3 bases from J, the gap between germline ends came to 15 bases. CDR1 SGHAT and CDR2 FQNNGV come from the germline V gene.

This clonotype turned up a few times. V is TRBV7-9 and J is TRBJ2-1, with 12 nucleotides matching TRBD2. This CDR3 spans 14 amino acids. Looked up from germline, CDR1 is SEHNR and CDR2 is FQNEAQ (reference sequence). J lost 9 bases, V lost 4 bases, and 4 bases had no gene match. CDR3 loop: CASSSRTSGTEQFF. The CDR3, as DNA: TGTGCCAGCAGCTCCCGGACTAGCGGGACTGAGCAGTTCTTC.

This clonotype has a handful of counts. The rearrangement joins TRBV7-2 to TRBJ2-5, with 7 bases identical to TRBD1. This CDR3 region has 15 residues. Germline V gene data show CDR1 as SGHTA and CDR2 as FQGNSA. V lost 0 bases, J lost 0 bases, and 1 base stayed unmatched. The CDR3 sequence: CASSLAGTDQETQYF. The CDR3 DNA sequence: TGTGCCAGCAGCTTAGCCGGGACAGACCAAGAGACCCAGTACTTC.

The chain links TRBV29-1 to TRBJ1-4; D is possibly TRBD1 (5 bases). Germline CDR1 reads SQVTM; CDR2 reads ANQGSEA. The CDR3 extends over 13 amino acids. The V and J ends lost 6 bases and 8 bases respectively, with 16 bases between them. The CDR3 nucleotides read TGCAGCGTCGGGGGGTACCCTGGGGAAAAACTGTTTTTT. Translated: CSVGGYPGEKLFF.

The chain couples TRBV20-1 to TRBJ1-5; possibly TRBD1 for D (6 bases). V gave up 5 bases and J gave up 1 base, with 15 bases separating them. CDR3 length equals 15 residues. CDR1 and CDR2 (germline): DFQATT, SNEGSKA (reference sequence). CDR3 nucleotide sequence: TGCAGTGCTTCACGGGACACGACGAGCAATCAGCCCCAGCATTTT. Amino acid sequence: CSASRDTTSNQPQHF.

The chain is built from TRBV7-9 and TRBJ1-4; tentatively, D is TRBD1 (5 bases). V gave up 1 base and J gave up 5 bases, with 11 bases separating them. The CDR3 runs to 15 residues. Germline V gene data show CDR1 as SEHNR and CDR2 as FQNEAQ (reference sequence). CDR3 coding DNA: TGTGCCAGCAGCTTAGGGGGCAGATGGAATGAAAAACTGTTTTTT. Protein sequence: CASSLGGRWNEKLFF.

CDR3 nucleotides: TGCGCCAGCAGCAATGTCCAGGGATCCTACAATGAGCAGTTCTTC. Amino acids: CASSNVQGSYNEQFF. This chain connects TRBV4-1 to TRBJ2-1, with D tentatively TRBD1 (5 bases). Per the germline V gene, CDR1 is MGHRA and CDR2 is YSYEKL. This CDR3 has 15 residues. Trimming took 5 bases from V and 1 from J, leaving 12 bases between them.

The V and J genes are TRBV29-1 and TRBJ1-4; 7 bases are shared with TRBD1. Germline values: CDR1 SQVTM, CDR2 ANQGSEA. This CDR3 region has 13 residues. J gave up 8 bases and V 3 bases, and 6 bases lay outside the gene matches. As DNA, the CDR3 is TGCAGCGTTGAGGAGACAGGGAAGGAAAAACTGTTTTTT. This gives the protein CSVEETGKEKLFF. Full variable domain (rest looked up from reference TRBV29-1 and TRBJ1-4): SAVISQKPSRDICQRGTSLTIQCQVDSQVTMMFWYRQQPGQSLTLIATANQGSEATYESGFVIDKFPISRPNLTFSTLTVSNMSPEDSSIYLCSVEETGKEKLFFGSGTQLSVL.

This rearrangement joins TRBV20-1 to TRBJ2-1, with TRBD2 as a possible D gene (6 bases). Germline CDR1 and CDR2: DFQATT and SNEGSKA (reference sequence). Trimming shortened V by 5 bases and J by 2 bases, and 16 bases separated the two germline ends. The CDR3 loop spans 15 amino acids. Written as DNA, the CDR3 is TGCAGTGCTGAGTTGGGGGAGGCACCCTACAATGAGCAGTTCTTC. Amino acids: CSAELGEAPYNEQFF.

DNA for the CDR3: TGCAGCGAGAGACTAGCGGGCGGCAATGAGCAGTTCTTC. Translated: CSERLAGGNEQFF. The rearrangement links TRBV29-1 to TRBJ2-1, with 10 bases fitting TRBD2. CDR3 length equals 13 residues. Germline CDR1 and CDR2: SQVTM and ANQGSEA. V was clipped by 7 bases and J by 6 bases; unmatched bases: 6.

The rearrangement uses TRBV5-5 and TRBJ2-1, with TRBD1 matching 8 bases. The end of the DNA fits TRBJ2-7 better, so the J call may be wrong. The CDR3 runs 14 residues. Germline CDR1 and CDR2: SGHKS and YYEKEE (reference sequence). The CDR3 is CASSFRGPYNEQYF. CDR3 bases: TGTGCCAGCAGCTTCAGGGGGCCTTACAATGAGCAGTACTTC.

Note on this clonotype: The junction does not match germline at one end; this may be a read error. This chain joins TRBV20-1 and TRBJ2-1; no clear D gene. Germline V gives CDR1 DFQATT, CDR2 SNEGSKA (reference sequence). The CDR3 length is 15 residues. The DNA of the CDR3 is TGCAGTGCCTCGCCCTCCAACCCCTCCTGCAATGAGCAGTTCTTC. Its protein product is CSASPSNPSCNEQFF.

V gene TRBV9 combines with J gene TRBJ1-1; D is possibly TRBD1 (6 bases). Trimming removed 4 bases at V and 7 bases at J, with 14 bases between. The germline V gene has CDR1 SGDLS and CDR2 YYNGEE. This CDR3 contains 13 residues. The CDR3 loop reads CASSIRGYGEAFF. The CDR3 region has the DNA TGTGCCAGCAGCATCAGGGGATATGGTGAAGCTTTCTTT.

This chain joins TRBV4-2 and TRBJ2-1; 10 positions agree with TRBD2. The CDR3 is 16 residues long. Germline trimming cut 0 bases from V and 6 bases from J; bases unmatched to any gene: 5. CDR1 and CDR2 from the germline V gene are LGHNA and YNFKEQ. The CDR3 spells CASSQEIGTSANEQFF. CDR3 coding DNA: TGTGCCAGCAGCCAAGAAATCGGGACTAGCGCCAATGAGCAGTTCTTC.

A note on this clonotype: It may be a read error: a sequence one base away is much more abundant. CDR3 coding DNA: TGCAGCGCCCTCATCCCGAACTACAATGAGCAGTACTTC. Its translation: CSALIPNYNEQYF. This chain connects TRBV29-1 to TRBJ2-5; D gene unclear. CDR3 length: 13 residues. V was shortened by 7 bases and J by 11 bases, with 23 bases between the two germline ends. Germline CDR1 SQVTM, CDR2 ANQGSEA.

J is TRBJ2-7 and V is TRBV29-1; D possibly matches TRBD1 or TRBD2 (5 bases each). The germline CDR1 and CDR2 sequences are SQVTM and ANQGSEA. V was cut by 7 bases and J by 3 bases, with 16 bases left in between. This CDR3 has 13 amino acids. The CDR3 loop is CSARGEPNYEQYF. The CDR3 nucleotides are TGCAGCGCCCGAGGGGAGCCGAACTACGAGCAGTACTTC.

The J gene is TRBJ1-2, the V gene TRBV27; unclear D gene. V was trimmed by 11 bases and J by 4 bases, leaving 20 bases between them. This CDR3 has 14 residues. The V gene's germline CDR1 is MNHEY and CDR2 SMNVEV (reference sequence). Here the CDR3 reads CASSPSDGRYGYTF. The CDR3 DNA follows: TGTGCCTCCTCCCCAAGCGACGGCCGCTATGGCTACACCTTC.

This clonotype showed up just a few times. The chain has TRBV11-2 and TRBJ2-5, with 8 positions matching TRBD2. The germline gives CDR1 SGHAT, CDR2 FQNNGV. V shed 5 bases and J 5 bases; nucleotides not matched to a gene: 22. The CDR3 runs to 19 residues. The chain's CDR3 is CASSPTSGSDVQLRETQYF. CDR3 in DNA: TGTGCCAGCAGCCCGACCAGCGGGAGCGACGTACAGCTGAGGGAGACCCAGTACTTC.

A few counts support this clonotype. The genes are TRBV27 and TRBJ2-7, with TRBD2 matching over 14 bases. Germline CDR1 and CDR2: MNHEY and SMNVEV (reference sequence). The CDR3 has 17 residues. V lost 5 bases and J lost 1; bases outside the gene matches: 7. Written as DNA, the CDR3 is TGTGCCAGCAGTATCGGGACTAGCGGGGGCCCTTCCTACGAGCAGTACTTC. Residues: CASSIGTSGGPSYEQYF.

The chain has TRBV27 and TRBJ2-7; D is uncertain. CDR1 and CDR2 (germline): MNHEY, SMNVEV (reference sequence). V shed 4 bases and J shed 4 bases, with 11 bases lying between them. The CDR3 contains 13 residues. CDR3 in amino acids: CASSSLNSYEQYF. CDR3 nucleotide sequence: TGTGCCAGCAGTTCCCTCAACAGTTACGAGCAGTACTTC.

The chain employs TRBV27 and TRBJ2-3; unclear D gene. CDR3 size: 17 residues. Trimming removed 5 bases at V and 0 bases at J, with 18 bases between. Germline V CDR1 and CDR2: MNHEY, SMNVEV (reference sequence). The CDR3 coding sequence is TGTGCCAGCAGTGCCCTCCCAGGTGTCAGAAGCACAGATACGCAGTATTTT. Translation: CASSALPGVRSTDTQYF.

This chain joins TRBV7-9 and TRBJ1-6; D possibly corresponds to TRBD1 (5 bases). V was pared by 4 bases and J by 14 bases, with 12 bases between. Per germline, CDR1 SEHNR and CDR2 FQNEAQ (reference sequence). There are 12 residues in the CDR3. CDR3: CASSWGPEALHF. The CDR3, as DNA: TGTGCCAGCAGCTGGGGACCGGAGGCCCTCCACTTT.

For this clonotype: Germline is not matched at one junction end, which may reflect a read error. This chain connects TRBV7-9 to TRBJ1-2; a weak D match, TRBD1 (5 bases). The CDR3 is 14 residues long. Germline CDR1 is SEHNR and CDR2 is FQNEAQ (reference sequence). CDR3 in DNA: TGTGCCAGCAGCTTTGGGGAACAGGTCTATGGCCACACCTTC. Translating gives CASSFGEQVYGHTF.